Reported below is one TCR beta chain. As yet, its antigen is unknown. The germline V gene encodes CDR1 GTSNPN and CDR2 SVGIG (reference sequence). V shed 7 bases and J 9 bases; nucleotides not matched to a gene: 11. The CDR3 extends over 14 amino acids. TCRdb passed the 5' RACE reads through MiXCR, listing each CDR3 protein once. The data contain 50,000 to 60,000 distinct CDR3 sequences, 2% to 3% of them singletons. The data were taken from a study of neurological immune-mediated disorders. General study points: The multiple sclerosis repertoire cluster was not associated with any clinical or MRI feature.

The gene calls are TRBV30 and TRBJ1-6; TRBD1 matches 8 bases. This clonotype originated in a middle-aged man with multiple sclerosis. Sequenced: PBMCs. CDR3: CAYLKTGVSSPLHF. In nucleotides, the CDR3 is TGTGCCTACCTAAAGACAGGGGTGAGTTCACCCCTCCACTTT. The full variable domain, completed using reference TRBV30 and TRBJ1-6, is SQTIHQWPATLVQPVGSPLSLECTVEGTSNPNLYWYRQAAGRGLQLLFYSVGIGQISSEVPQNLSASRPQDRQFILSSKKLLLSDSGFYLCAYLKTGVSSPLHFGNGTRLTVT.